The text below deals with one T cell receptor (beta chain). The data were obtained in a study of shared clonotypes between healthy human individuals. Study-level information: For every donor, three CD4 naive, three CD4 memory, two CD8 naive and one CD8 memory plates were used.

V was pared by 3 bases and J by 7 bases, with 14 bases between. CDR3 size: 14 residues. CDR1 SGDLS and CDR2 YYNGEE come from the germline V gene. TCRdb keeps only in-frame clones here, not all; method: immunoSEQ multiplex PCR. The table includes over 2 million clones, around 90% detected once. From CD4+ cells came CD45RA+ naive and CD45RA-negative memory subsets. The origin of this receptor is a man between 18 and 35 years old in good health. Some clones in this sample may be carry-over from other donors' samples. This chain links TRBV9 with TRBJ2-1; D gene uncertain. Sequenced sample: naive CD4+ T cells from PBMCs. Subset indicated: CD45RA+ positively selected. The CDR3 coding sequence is TGTGCCAGCAGCGCTAACTACTTGGCGAATGAGCAGTTCTTC. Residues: CASSANYLANEQFF. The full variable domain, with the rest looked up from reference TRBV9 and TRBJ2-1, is DSGVTQTPKHLITATGQRVTLRCSPRSGDLSVYWYQQSLDQGLQFLIQYYNGEERAKGNILERFSAQQFPDLHSELNLSSLELGDSALYFCASSANYLANEQFFGPGTRLTVL.